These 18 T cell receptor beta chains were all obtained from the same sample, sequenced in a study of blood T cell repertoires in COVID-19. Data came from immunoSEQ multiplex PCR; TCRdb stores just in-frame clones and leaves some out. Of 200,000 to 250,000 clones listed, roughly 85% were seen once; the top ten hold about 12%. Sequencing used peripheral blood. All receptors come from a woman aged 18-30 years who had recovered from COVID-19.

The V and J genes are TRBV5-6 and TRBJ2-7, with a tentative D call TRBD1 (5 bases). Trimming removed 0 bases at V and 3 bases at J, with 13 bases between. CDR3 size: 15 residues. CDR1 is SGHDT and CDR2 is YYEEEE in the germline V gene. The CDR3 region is CASSLGVGGHYEQYF. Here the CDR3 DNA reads TGTGCCAGCAGCTTGGGAGTCGGCGGACACTACGAGCAGTACTTC.

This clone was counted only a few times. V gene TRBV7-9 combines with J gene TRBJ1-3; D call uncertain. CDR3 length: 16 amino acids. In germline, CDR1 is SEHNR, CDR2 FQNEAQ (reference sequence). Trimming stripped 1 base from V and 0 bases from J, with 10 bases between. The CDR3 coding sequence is TGTGCCAGCAGCTTAGAGTCCCGGGGCTCTGGAAACACCATATATTTT. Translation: CASSLESRGSGNTIYF.

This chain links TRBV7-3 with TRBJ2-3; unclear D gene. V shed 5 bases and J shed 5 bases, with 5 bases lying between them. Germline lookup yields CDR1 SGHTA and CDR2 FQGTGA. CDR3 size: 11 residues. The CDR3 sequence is CASSHGDTQYF. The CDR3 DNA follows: TGTGCCAGCAGCCACGGAGATACGCAGTATTTT.

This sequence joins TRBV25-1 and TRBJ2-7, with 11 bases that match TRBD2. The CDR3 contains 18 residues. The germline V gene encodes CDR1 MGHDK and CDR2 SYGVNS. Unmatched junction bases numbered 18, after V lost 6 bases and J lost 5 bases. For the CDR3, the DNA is TGTGCCAGCAGCCTAGCCGCCCGTTTAGCGGGAGGGCCCGACGAGCAGTACTTC. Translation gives CASSLAARLAGGPDEQYF.

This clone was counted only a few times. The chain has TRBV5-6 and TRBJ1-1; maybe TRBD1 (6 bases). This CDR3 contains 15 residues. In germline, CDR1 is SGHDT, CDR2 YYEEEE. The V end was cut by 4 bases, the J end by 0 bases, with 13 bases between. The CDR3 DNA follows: TGTGCCAGCAGCCCACCGACAGGCTTGAACACTGAAGCTTTCTTT. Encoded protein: CASSPPTGLNTEAFF.

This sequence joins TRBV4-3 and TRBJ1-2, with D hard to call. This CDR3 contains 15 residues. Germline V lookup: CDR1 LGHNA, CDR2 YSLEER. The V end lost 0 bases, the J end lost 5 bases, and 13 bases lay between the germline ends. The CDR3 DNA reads TGCGCCAGCAGCCAAGATTTGGTTACGGTTTATGGCTACACCTTC. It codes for CASSQDLVTVYGYTF.

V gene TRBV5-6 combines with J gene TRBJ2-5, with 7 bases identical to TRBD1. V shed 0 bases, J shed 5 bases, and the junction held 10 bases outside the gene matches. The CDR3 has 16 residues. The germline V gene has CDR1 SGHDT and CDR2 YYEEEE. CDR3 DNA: TGTGCCAGCAGCTTGGGGGGGACAGCCCCGCGGGAGACCCAGTACTTC. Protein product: CASSLGGTAPRETQYF.

The CDR3 DNA reads TGTGCCAGCAGCGATACTAGCGGGACATACAATGAGCAGTTCTTC. It specifies CASSDTSGTYNEQFF. The chain carries TRBV9 and TRBJ2-1; 10 nucleotides line up with TRBD2. Germline V gene lookup returns CDR1 SGDLS and CDR2 YYNGEE. V was clipped by 3 bases and J by 4 bases; unmatched bases: 4. The CDR3 covers 15 residues.

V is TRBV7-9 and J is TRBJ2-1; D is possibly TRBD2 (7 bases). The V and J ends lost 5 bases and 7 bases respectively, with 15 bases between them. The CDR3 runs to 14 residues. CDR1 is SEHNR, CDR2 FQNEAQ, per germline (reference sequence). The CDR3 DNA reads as TGTGCCAGCAGCCAGCCGGGGAGGGGGAATGAGCAGTTCTTC. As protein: CASSQPGRGNEQFF.

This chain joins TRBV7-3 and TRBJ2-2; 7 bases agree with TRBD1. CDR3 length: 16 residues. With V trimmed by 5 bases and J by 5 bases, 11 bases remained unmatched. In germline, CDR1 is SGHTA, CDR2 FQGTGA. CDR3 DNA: TGTGCCAGCAGCAACGGACAGGTTCCTTTAACCGGGGAGCTGTTTTTT. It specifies CASSNGQVPLTGELFF.

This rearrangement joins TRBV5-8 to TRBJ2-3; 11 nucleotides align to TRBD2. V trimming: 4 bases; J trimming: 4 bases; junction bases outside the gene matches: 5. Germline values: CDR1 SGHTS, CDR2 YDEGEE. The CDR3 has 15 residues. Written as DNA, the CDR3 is TGTGCCAGCAGCACTACTAGCGGGAGTGCAGATACGCAGTATTTT. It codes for CASSTTSGSADTQYF.

CDR3 sequence (DNA): TGTGCCAGCAGTTCCCGACAGGGCGGCACCGGGGAGCTGTTTTTT. As protein: CASSSRQGGTGELFF. The rearrangement uses TRBV27 and TRBJ2-2, with 7 bases identical to TRBD1. V shed 4 bases and J 4 bases; nucleotides not matched to a gene: 6. This CDR3 contains 15 residues. Germline lookup yields CDR1 MNHEY and CDR2 SMNVEV (reference sequence).

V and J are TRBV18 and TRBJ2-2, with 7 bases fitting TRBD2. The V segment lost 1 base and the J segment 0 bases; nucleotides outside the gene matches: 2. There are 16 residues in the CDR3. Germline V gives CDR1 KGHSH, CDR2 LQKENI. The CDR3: CASSPQLAANTGELFF. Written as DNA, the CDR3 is TGTGCCAGCTCACCACAGCTAGCGGCGAACACCGGGGAGCTGTTTTTT.

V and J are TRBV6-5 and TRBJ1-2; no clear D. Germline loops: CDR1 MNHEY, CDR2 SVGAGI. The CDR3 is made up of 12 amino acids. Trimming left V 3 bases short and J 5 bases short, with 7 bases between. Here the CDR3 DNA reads TGTGCCAGCAGTTATTTCACATATGGCTACACCTTC. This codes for CASSYFTYGYTF.

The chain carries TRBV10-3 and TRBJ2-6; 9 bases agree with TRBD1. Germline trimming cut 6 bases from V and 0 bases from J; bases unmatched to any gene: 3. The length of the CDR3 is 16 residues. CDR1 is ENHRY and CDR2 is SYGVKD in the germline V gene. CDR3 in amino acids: CAIRGQGSSGANVLTF. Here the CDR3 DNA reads TGTGCCATCAGGGGACAGGGTAGCTCTGGGGCCAACGTCCTGACTTTC.

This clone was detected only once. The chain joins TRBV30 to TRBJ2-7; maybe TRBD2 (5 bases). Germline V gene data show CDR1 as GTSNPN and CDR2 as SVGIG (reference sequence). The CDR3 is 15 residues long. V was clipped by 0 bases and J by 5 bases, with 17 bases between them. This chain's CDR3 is CAWSVRLTGIHEQYF. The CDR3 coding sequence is TGTGCCTGGAGTGTACGACTGACCGGGATACACGAGCAGTACTTC.

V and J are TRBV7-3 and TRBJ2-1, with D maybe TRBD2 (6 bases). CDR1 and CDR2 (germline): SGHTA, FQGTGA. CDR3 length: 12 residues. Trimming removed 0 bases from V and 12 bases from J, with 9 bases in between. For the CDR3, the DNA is TGTGCCAGCAGCTTAACGCCGGGAGTGCAGTTCTTC. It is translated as CASSLTPGVQFF.

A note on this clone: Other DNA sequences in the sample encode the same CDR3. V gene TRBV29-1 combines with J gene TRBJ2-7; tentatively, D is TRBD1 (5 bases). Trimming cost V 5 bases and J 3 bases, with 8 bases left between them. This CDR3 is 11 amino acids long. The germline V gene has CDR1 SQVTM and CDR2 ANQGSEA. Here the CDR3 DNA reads TGCAGCGTTCGAGACAGCTACGAGCAGTACTTC. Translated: CSVRDSYEQYF.